This paragraph reports one T cell receptor beta chain. As yet, its antigen is unknown. This sample is drawn from a study of T cell responses to AZD1222 COVID-19 vaccine. The assay was immunoSEQ multiplex PCR, and TCRdb's table has in-frame clones only and misses some. The sample lists approximately 64,000 clones; about four fifths were seen once. General study findings and limits: Donors were largely white British and mainly female; clonal diversity was possibly underestimated. The repertoires were collected only after the peak T cell response. A reported finding is that nearly half of spike-specific TCRs target unmutated variant regions.

Germline CDR1 and CDR2: SGDLS and YYNGEE. The CDR3 sequence is 14 residues long. V was clipped by 0 bases and J by 9 bases, with 10 bases between them. Sequencing was performed on peripheral blood, taken on day 0 of AZD1222 vaccination. The receptor's source is an adult in good health. This rearrangement joins TRBV9 to TRBJ1-6, with D perhaps TRBD1 (5 bases). This CDR3 is CASSVGAGSSPLHF. For the CDR3, the DNA is TGTGCCAGCAGCGTAGGTGCAGGGAGTTCACCCCTCCACTTT. The whole variable domain, filled in from reference TRBV9 and TRBJ1-6, reads DSGVTQTPKHLITATGQRVTLRCSPRSGDLSVYWYQQSLDQGLQFLIQYYNGEERAKGNILERFSAQQFPDLHSELNLSSLELGDSALYFCASSVGAGSSPLHFGNGTRLTVT.